The sequence of this T cell receptor beta chain was determined in a study of control samples from healthy donors and cancer patients (dated by TCRdb to about 2020). V gives up 1 base and J gives up 3 bases, and the segment between their germline ends measures 15 bases. From the cysteine up to the phenylalanine, the CDR3 has a length of 16 residues. This entry keeps only the CDR3 DNA: 48 bases, framed from base 1. Per the germline V gene, SGHAT is the CDR1 and FQNNGV is the CDR2. Worth noting for this clone: Its specific antigen is unknown. No base qualities exist here, and no much larger clone lies one base off it.

Receptors were amplified or captured by the immunoSEQ multiplex PCR assay. The clones in this table, taken by TCRdb from immuneACCESS, are in-frame only. Not every clone is retained; where verified, under half of the shortfall comes from an unresolved V gene, and the cause of the rest is unknown. The sample data list roughly 100,000 clones, and around 90% of these were observed just once. 2% to 2.5% of the sample is taken by the ten largest. This receptor chain uses TRBV11-2 and TRBJ1-1, with a weak D call of TRBD1 (5 bases match). The clonotype was recovered from a woman aged 18-30 years in good health. Sequencing was done on a sample of blood. The CDR3 here reads CASSLVSAGRYTEAFF. The sequenced DNA: TGTGCCAGCAGCTTAGTATCAGCAGGGCGATACACTGAAGCTTTCTTT. The full variable domain, completed from the reference TRBV11-2 and TRBJ1-1 proteins outside the CDR3, reads EAGVAQSPRYKIIEKRQSVAFWCNPISGHATLYWYQQILGQGPKLLIQFQNNGVVDDSQLPKDRFSAERLKGVDSTLKIQPAKLEDSAVYLCASSLVSAGRYTEAFFGQGTRLTVV.